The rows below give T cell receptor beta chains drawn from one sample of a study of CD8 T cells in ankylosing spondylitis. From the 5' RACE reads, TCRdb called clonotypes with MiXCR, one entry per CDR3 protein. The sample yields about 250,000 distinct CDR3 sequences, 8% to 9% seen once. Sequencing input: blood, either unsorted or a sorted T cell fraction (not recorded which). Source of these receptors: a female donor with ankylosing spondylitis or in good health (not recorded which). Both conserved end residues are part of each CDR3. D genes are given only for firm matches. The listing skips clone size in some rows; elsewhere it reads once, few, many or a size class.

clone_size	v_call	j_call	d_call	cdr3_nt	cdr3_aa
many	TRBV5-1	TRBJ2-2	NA	TGCGCCAGCAGCTCGACCCGGGGCCCGAACACCGGGGAGCTGTTTTTT	CASSSTRGPNTGELFF
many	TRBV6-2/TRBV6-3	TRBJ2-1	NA	TGTGCCAGCAGTTTAACGCGCGGTGAGCAGTTCTTC	CASSLTRGEQFF
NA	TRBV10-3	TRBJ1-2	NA	TGTGCCATCAGGAGCCCTGGGAGTAACTATGGCTACACCTTC	CAIRSPGSNYGYTF
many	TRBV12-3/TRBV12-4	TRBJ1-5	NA	TGTGCCAGCAGCCGGGGTTCTCAGCCCCAGCATTTT	CASSRGSQPQHF
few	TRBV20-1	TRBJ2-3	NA	TGCAGTGCCCCCCAAATGTCGGGGTCCCTCACAGATACGCAGTATTTT	CSAPQMSGSLTDTQYF
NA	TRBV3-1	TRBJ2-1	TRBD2	TGTGCCACCTGCCAAGAAGCGGGAGGTCTCTTTTCGAATGAGCAGTTCTTC	CATCQEAGGLFSNEQFF
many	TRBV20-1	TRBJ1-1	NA	TGCAGTGCTAGAGGAGCTTTCTTT	CSARGAFF
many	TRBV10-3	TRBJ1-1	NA	TGTGCCACCCGTAACCACAGGGCGGTCGGGTCCATGAACACTGAAGCTTTCTTT	CATRNHRAVGSMNTEAFF
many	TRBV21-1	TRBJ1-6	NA	TGTGCCAGCAGCAAATATGGACAGGGGAATAATTCACCCCTCCACTTT	CASSKYGQGNNSPLHF
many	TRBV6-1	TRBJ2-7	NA	TGTGCCAGCAGCATCGATGGATCCCCCTACGAGCAGTACTTC	CASSIDGSPYEQYF
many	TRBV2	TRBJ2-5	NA	TGTGCCAGCAGGCCGGGTCTAGAGACCCAGTACTTC	CASRPGLETQYF
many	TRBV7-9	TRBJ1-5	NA	TGTGCCAGCAGCTTGGGTACTCAGCCCCAGCATTTT	CASSLGTQPQHF
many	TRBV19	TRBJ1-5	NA	TGTGCCAGTAGTTTTCGGGATCAGCCCCAGCATTTT	CASSFRDQPQHF
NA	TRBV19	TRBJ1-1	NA	TGTGCCAGTAGTATATCACAGGGTGGTCATACTGAAGCTTTCTTT	CASSISQGGHTEAFF
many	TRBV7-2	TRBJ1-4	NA	TGTGCCAGCAGCTTAGATGGGGTCCCAACTAATGAAAAACTGTTTTTT	CASSLDGVPTNEKLFF